The rows below give T cell receptor beta chains drawn from one sample of a study of shared clonotypes between healthy human individuals. Sequencing was performed with immunoSEQ multiplex PCR; in TCRdb, only in-frame clones are kept and a portion is missing. The sample carries millions of clones, 90% to 95% recorded once. The material sequenced was naive CD4+ T cells sorted from blood. Receptor source: a man aged 18-30 years in good health. Both conserved end residues are part of each CDR3. Each record gives: D gene, clone size, V gene, J gene, CDR3 DNA, CDR3 protein. A D gene is named only where the DNA matches it firmly. Rows may omit the clone size; those that give it use once, few, many or a size class.

>NA|NA|TRBV30|TRBJ2-6
TGTGCCTGGAGTTCTACTAGCTATATCTCTGGGGCCAACGTCCTGACTTTC
CAWSSTSYISGANVLTF
>NA|NA|TRBV30|TRBJ1-5
TGTGCCTGGAGTGTACGCCGTTCGGGGCGGGATAGCAATCAGCCCCAGCATTTT
CAWSVRRSGRDSNQPQHF
>TRBD1|NA|TRBV11-2|TRBJ2-7
TGTGCCAGCAGCCCAACGGGACAGCCCTACGAGCAGTACTTC
CASSPTGQPYEQYF
>NA|NA|TRBV30|TRBJ1-2
TGTGCCTGGAGTTACCCGACCCCTCGAGTCGACAGGCACTATGGCTACACCTTC
CAWSYPTPRVDRHYGYTF
>NA|NA|TRBV11-2|TRBJ2-7
TGTGCCAGCAGCAACCGGGACTTCGACTACGAGCAGTACTTC
CASSNRDFDYEQYF
>TRBD2|NA|TRBV10-2|TRBJ2-7
TGCGCCAGCACCGTCGTCACTAGCGGGGAACGCTACGAGCAGTACTTC
CASTVVTSGERYEQYF
>TRBD1|NA|TRBV4-1|TRBJ1-3
TGCGCCAGCAGCCAGCTAAGGACAGGTACTAGCTCTGGAAACACCATATATTTT
CASSQLRTGTSSGNTIYF
>TRBD2|NA|TRBV11-2|TRBJ2-1
TGTGCCAGCAGCTTAAGCGGGAACAACAATGAGCAGTTCTTC
CASSLSGNNNEQFF
>NA|NA|TRBV30|TRBJ1-6
TGTGCCTGGAGTCGGGGACCGTATAATTCACCCCTCCACTTT
CAWSRGPYNSPLHF
>NA|once|TRBV18|TRBJ1-1
TGTGCCAGCTCACCACCGGGGGTAAACACTGAAGCTTTCTTT
CASSPPGVNTEAFF
>NA|NA|TRBV7-2|TRBJ2-7
TGTGCCAGCAACCCTACACAGACAGGAGGAGACGAGCAGTACTTC
CASNPTQTGGDEQYF
>NA|NA|TRBV29-1|TRBJ2-1
TGCAGCGTTGGGCTCGGGAGTGCCTACAATGAGCAGTTCTTC
CSVGLGSAYNEQFF
>NA|NA|TRBV5-1|TRBJ1-1
TGCGCCAGCAGCTTGCAGGGCCCTGAAGCTTTCTTT
CASSLQGPEAFF
>TRBD1|few|TRBV28|TRBJ1-5
TGTGCCAGCAGTTCCCGGGACAGTGGGATATATAGCAATCAGCCCCAGCATTTT
CASSSRDSGIYSNQPQHF
>TRBD2|NA|TRBV10-3|TRBJ2-3
TGTGCCATCAGTGGTATAGCGGGGGGGCCCGCAGATACGCAGTATTTT
CAISGIAGGPADTQYF
>NA|NA|TRBV18|TRBJ2-7
TGTGCCAGCTCACCAGGGGATCCCCACGAGCAGTACTTC
CASSPGDPHEQYF
>TRBD1|NA|TRBV15|TRBJ2-3
TGTGCCACCAGCATCCCGGACAGGGGACGCCCAGATACGCAGTATTTT
CATSIPDRGRPDTQYF
>NA|NA|TRBV18|TRBJ1-2
TGTGCCAGCTCACCCGGAGAGAGCTATGGCTACACCTTC
CASSPGESYGYTF
>NA|NA|TRBV2|TRBJ2-5
TGTGCCAGCAGGAAATTCGATTCGTCAGAGACCCAGTACTTC
CASRKFDSSETQYF
>NA|NA|TRBV6-6|TRBJ1-5
TGTGCCACCCTCAGGGGACACCAAAATAGCAATCAGCCCCAGCATTTT
CATLRGHQNSNQPQHF
>NA|NA|TRBV18|TRBJ2-5
TGTGCCAGCTCACCACCGGGACGGCTCCAAGAGACCCAGTACTTC
CASSPPGRLQETQYF
>TRBD2|NA|TRBV2|TRBJ2-7
TGTGCCAGCGGCCCAAAGGGACTAGCGGGGGAGGAGCAGTACTTC
CASGPKGLAGEEQYF
>NA|few|TRBV19|TRBJ2-7
TGTGCCAGTAGTATAGATCGAGTTAGCGGCTACGAGCAGTACTTC
CASSIDRVSGYEQYF
>NA|NA|TRBV21-1|TRBJ2-1
TGTGCCAGCAGGACTTGTGGACTAGCGGGGACGTCCTACAATGAGCAGTTCTTC
CASRTCGLAGTSYNEQFF